The T cell receptor beta chain under discussion was sequenced for a study of shared clonotypes between healthy human individuals. Findings and limits, study-wide: In general, naive subsets displayed greater estimated richness than memory subsets did. A few donors showed sharing of around 5% of naive CD4 clonotypes.

CD8 cells classed as naive were CD45RO-negative and positively selected for CCR7, excluding terminally differentiated effector memory CD45RA+ cells. Sequencing was at deep level. TCRdb's table, derived via immunoSEQ multiplex PCR, lists solely in-frame clones and lacks some. The sample contains more than 2 million clones, approximately 94% of which appear only once. A word on this clone: What it recognizes is unknown.

Trimming pared 6 bases from V and 6 bases from J, leaving 9 bases between. Germline loops: CDR1 DFQATT, CDR2 SNEGSKA (reference sequence). The CDR3 covers 10 residues. The sequenced sample was naive CD8+ T cells sorted from blood. V usage is TRBV20-1 and J usage is TRBJ2-7, with TRBD1 as a possible D gene (5 bases). The TCR was taken from a man younger than 30 in good health. The CDR3 DNA is TGCAGTGCCCAGGGTCGCGAGCAGTACTTC. Its translation: CSAQGREQYF.